This T cell receptor beta chain stems from a study of OX40 agonist ivuxolimab in advanced cancers. Turning to the study itself: An agonistic human IgG2 monoclonal antibody against OX40 (CD134) was given. Patients treated during dose escalation were battling hepatocellular carcinoma, melanoma, renal cell or head and neck cancer.

Concerning this clone: What it binds is not known.

CDR3 size: 14 residues. The V gene's germline CDR1 is SGHAT and CDR2 FQDESV (reference sequence). V was clipped by 1 base and J by 0 bases, with 6 bases between them. Sequencing was performed with immunoSEQ multiplex PCR; in TCRdb, only in-frame clones are kept and a portion is missing. This sample has tens of thousands of clones, with 70% to 90% found just once. The study, taken as a whole, reports: There was clonal expansion of CD4+ and CD8+ blood T cells by week 6 at 0.1 to 3.0 mg/kg.

Drawing of blood for sampling happened at baseline, at cycle 4 day 1, and at cycle 7 day 1. This chain uses TRBV11-1 with TRBJ1-1; no definite D call. This material consisted of CD4+ or CD8+ T cells sorted from blood, taken in a trial of the OX40 agonist ivuxolimab. This TCR was sampled from an adult with an advanced solid tumor such as melanoma, head and neck, liver or kidney cancer. CDR3 DNA: TGTGCCAGCAGCTTAGAACAGTTGAACACTGAAGCTTTCTTT. Protein sequence: CASSLEQLNTEAFF.